The subject of this entry is one T cell receptor beta chain. Original methodology: Reference gene primer amplification gave estimated nucleated cell counts. Libraries were prepared by immunoSEQ multiplex PCR; TCRdb keeps only in-frame clonotypes and omits some of them. The V and J calls and the clone size are those of that table, but D and trimming were determined from the DNA. Counted here are roughly 110,000 clones, approximately 81% occurring once; the ten biggest clones make up around 13%. The sample belongs to a study of blood T cell repertoires in COVID-19. Study overall: There were acute and convalescent COVID-19 samples, and they came from the United States, Italy and Spain. In each case, the material was cDNA or gDNA derived from T cells, B-cell-depleted T cells, or PBMCs.

This CDR3 comprises 11 residues. Trimming took off 6 bases at V and 3 bases at J, with 7 bases between the two ends. Germline V gene lookup returns CDR1 DFQATT and CDR2 SNEGSKA (reference sequence). This receptor was obtained from a human donor in a cohort sampled during active COVID-19. The chain employs TRBV20-1 and TRBJ2-3; no firm D call. Sequenced input: peripheral blood. The CDR3 DNA reads as TGCAGTGCAACCGGTACAGATACGCAGTATTTT. The encoded protein is CSATGTDTQYF.